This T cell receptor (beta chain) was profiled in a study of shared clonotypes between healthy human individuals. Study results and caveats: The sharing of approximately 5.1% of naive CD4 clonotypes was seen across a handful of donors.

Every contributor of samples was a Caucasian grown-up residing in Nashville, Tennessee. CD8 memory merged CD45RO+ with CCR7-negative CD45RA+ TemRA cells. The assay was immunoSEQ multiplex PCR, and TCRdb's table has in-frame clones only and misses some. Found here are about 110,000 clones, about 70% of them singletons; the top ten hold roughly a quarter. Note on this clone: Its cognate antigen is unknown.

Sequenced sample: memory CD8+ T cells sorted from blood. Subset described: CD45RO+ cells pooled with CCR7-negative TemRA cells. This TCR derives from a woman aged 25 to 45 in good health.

The CDR3 spells CASSPPGGWAAGFYEQYF. The CDR3 DNA reads TGTGCCAGCTCACCACCGGGGGGTTGGGCGGCAGGATTCTACGAGCAGTACTTC. This chain uses TRBV18 with TRBJ2-7, with D possibly being TRBD2 (6 bases). The CDR3 totals 18 residues. Between the trimmed V and J ends, which lost 0 bases and 3 bases, there was a span of 21 bases. The germline V gene has CDR1 KGHSH and CDR2 LQKENI.